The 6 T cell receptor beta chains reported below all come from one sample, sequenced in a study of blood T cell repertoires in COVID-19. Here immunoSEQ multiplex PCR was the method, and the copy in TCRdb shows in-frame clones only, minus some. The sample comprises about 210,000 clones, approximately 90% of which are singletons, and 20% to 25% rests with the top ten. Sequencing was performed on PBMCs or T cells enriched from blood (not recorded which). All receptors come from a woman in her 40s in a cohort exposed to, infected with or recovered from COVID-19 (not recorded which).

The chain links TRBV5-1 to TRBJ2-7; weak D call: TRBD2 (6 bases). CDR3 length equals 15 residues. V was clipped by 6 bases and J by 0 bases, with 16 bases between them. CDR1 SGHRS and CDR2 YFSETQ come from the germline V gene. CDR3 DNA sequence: TGCGCCAGCACCCCTGGGGGGACCCACTCCTACGAGCAGTACTTC. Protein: CASTPGGTHSYEQYF.

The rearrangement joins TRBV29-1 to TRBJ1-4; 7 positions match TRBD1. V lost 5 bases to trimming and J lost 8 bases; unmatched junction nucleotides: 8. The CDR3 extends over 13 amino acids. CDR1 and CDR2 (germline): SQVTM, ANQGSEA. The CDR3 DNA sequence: TGCAGCGTTCTCGACAGGGTTGGGGAAAAACTGTTTTTT. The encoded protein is CSVLDRVGEKLFF.

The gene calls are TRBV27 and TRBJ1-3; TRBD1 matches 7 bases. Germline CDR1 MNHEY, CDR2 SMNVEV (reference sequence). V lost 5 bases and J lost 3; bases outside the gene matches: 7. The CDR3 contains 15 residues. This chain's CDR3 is CASSPSGGFGNTIYF. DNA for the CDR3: TGTGCCAGCAGTCCCTCAGGGGGTTTTGGAAACACCATATATTTT.

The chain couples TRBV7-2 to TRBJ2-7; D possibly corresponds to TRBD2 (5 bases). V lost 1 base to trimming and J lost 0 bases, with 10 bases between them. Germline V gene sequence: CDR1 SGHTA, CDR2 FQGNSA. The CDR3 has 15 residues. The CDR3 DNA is TGTGCCAGCAGCTTAGTTCCTAGCAGCTCCTACGAGCAGTACTTC. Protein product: CASSLVPSSSYEQYF.

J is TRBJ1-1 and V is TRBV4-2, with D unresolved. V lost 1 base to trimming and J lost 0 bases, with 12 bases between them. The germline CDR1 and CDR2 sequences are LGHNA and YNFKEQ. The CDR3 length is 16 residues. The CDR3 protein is CASSQVGERMNTEAFF. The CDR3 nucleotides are TGTGCCAGCAGCCAAGTTGGTGAGAGAATGAACACTGAAGCTTTCTTT.

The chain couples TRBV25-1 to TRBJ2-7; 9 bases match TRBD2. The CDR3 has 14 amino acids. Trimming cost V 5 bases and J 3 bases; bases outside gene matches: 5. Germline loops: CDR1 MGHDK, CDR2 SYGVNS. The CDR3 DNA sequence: TGTGCCAGCAGTTTTAGCGGGGGACTCTACGAGCAGTACTTC. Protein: CASSFSGGLYEQYF.